The 29 T cell receptor beta chains given below trace back to one sample, sequenced in a study of cytomegalovirus exposure and HLA in healthy donors. Sequenced by immunoSEQ multiplex PCR; TCRdb stores in-frame clones only, minus some. The profile shows 200,000 to 300,000 clones, 90% of them singletons. Sample: PBMCs. These receptors all come from a woman in her 30s in good health and CMV-seronegative.

The chain recombines TRBV19 with TRBJ2-5; the match to TRBD1 covers 11 bases. The CDR3 consists of 13 residues. J lost 4 bases, V lost 9 bases, and 4 bases had no gene match. Germline V gene sequence: CDR1 LNHDA, CDR2 SQIVND (reference sequence). The CDR3 DNA sequence: TGTGCCAGCAAGGACAGGGGGCGAGAGACCCAGTACTTC. As protein: CASKDRGRETQYF.

This chain joins TRBV7-3 and TRBJ2-3; 8 bases map to TRBD2. The V segment lost 5 bases and the J segment 4 bases; nucleotides outside the gene matches: 8. This CDR3 is 15 amino acids long. Germline V CDR1 and CDR2: SGHTA, FQGTGA. CDR3 sequence reads: CASSVLAARADTQYF. The CDR3 nucleotides are TGTGCCAGCAGCGTACTAGCGGCAAGGGCAGATACGCAGTATTTT.

This clone was observed a single time. This CDR3 is CASSPPAGANVLTF. In nucleotides, the CDR3 is TGTGCCAGCAGCCCCCCTGCTGGGGCCAACGTCCTGACTTTC. The J gene is TRBJ2-6, the V gene TRBV7-9; D unclear. The germline V and J ends were trimmed by 5 bases and 2 bases, with 7 bases remaining between them. The CDR3 length is 14 residues. Germline assignment: CDR1 SEHNR and CDR2 FQNEAQ (reference sequence).

This clone appeared once. The rearrangement joins TRBV29-1 to TRBJ2-2; D remains ambiguous. The CDR3 sequence is 13 residues long. The germline V gene has CDR1 SQVTM and CDR2 ANQGSEA. Deletions cut 4 bases from V and 0 bases from J, with 6 bases between. The CDR3 protein is CSVAGTNTGELFF. The CDR3 DNA follows: TGCAGCGTTGCGGGCACGAACACCGGGGAGCTGTTTTTT.

The genes are TRBV7-8 and TRBJ2-7; 7 positions match TRBD1. V lost 6 bases to trimming and J lost 1 base; unmatched junction nucleotides: 18. CDR3 length: 18 amino acids. Germline V gene data show CDR1 as SGHVS and CDR2 as FQNEAQ. The CDR3 loop reads CASSIRDSPAAQSYEQYF. As DNA, the CDR3 is TGTGCCAGCAGTATCCGGGACAGCCCTGCCGCTCAATCCTACGAGCAGTACTTC.

This rearrangement joins TRBV30 to TRBJ1-5; D is possibly TRBD1 (5 bases). The CDR3 is made up of 15 amino acids. The V gene's germline CDR1 is GTSNPN and CDR2 SVGIG (reference sequence). Trimming removed 1 base from V and 4 bases from J, with 14 bases in between. The CDR3 spells CAWSGGGTGNQPQHF. The CDR3 nucleotides are TGTGCCTGGAGTGGGGGAGGGACTGGGAATCAGCCCCAGCATTTT.

The CDR3 sequence: CASSELRGDEQFF. Here the CDR3 DNA reads TGTGCCAGCAGTGAGCTTCGGGGGGATGAGCAGTTCTTC. The chain employs TRBV25-1 and TRBJ2-1; 7 positions match TRBD2. Germline-derived CDR1 and CDR2 are MGHDK and SYGVNS. J gave up 8 bases and V 3 bases, and 4 bases lay outside the gene matches. This CDR3 is built from 13 residues.

The chain joins TRBV6-1 to TRBJ2-2, with 10 bases aligning to TRBD2. J was trimmed by 9 bases and V by 3 bases; bases with no gene match: 4. This CDR3 has 14 amino acids. Germline assignment: CDR1 MNHNS and CDR2 SASEGT. CDR3 sequence: CASSDLAGERELFF. Here the CDR3 DNA reads TGTGCCAGCAGTGATCTAGCGGGAGAAAGGGAGCTGTTTTTT.

The rearrangement links TRBV19 to TRBJ1-1; D uncertain. V lost 3 bases, J lost 5 bases, and 13 bases lay in between. The CDR3 spans 14 residues. Germline lookup yields CDR1 LNHDA and CDR2 SQIVND (reference sequence). CDR3 DNA: TGTGCCAGTAGTATGATTGTCAGTAGGACTGAAGCTTTCTTT. Its protein is CASSMIVSRTEAFF.

This chain links TRBV7-3 with TRBJ2-1, with TRBD2 identical over 10 bases. V gave up 5 bases and J gave up 4 bases; unmatched junction bases: 8. The CDR3 extends over 16 amino acids. The germline CDR1 and CDR2 sequences are SGHTA and FQGTGA. The DNA for the CDR3 is TGTGCCAGCAGCCCCTTAGCGGGAGGACAGTACAATGAGCAGTTCTTC. Its translation is CASSPLAGGQYNEQFF. Using reference TRBV7-3 and TRBJ2-1 for the parts outside the CDR3, the full variable domain is GAGVSQTPSNKVTEKGKYVELRCDPISGHTALYWYRQSLGQGPEFLIYFQGTGAADDSGLPNDRFFAVRPEGSVSTLKIQRTERGDSAVYLCASSPLAGGQYNEQFFGPGTRLTVL.

This clone was seen only once. The chain's CDR3 is CASGIHRQARGEQYF. DNA of the CDR3: TGTGCTAGTGGTATACACCGACAGGCCCGTGGCGAGCAGTACTTC. The V call is TRBV12-5, the J call TRBJ2-7; D is possibly TRBD1 (6 bases). CDR1 is LGHNT and CDR2 is FRNRAP in the germline V gene. Trimming shortened V by 5 bases and J by 6 bases, and 20 bases separated the two germline ends. CDR3 length: 15 residues.

The V and J genes are TRBV19 and TRBJ1-2, with 8 nucleotides matching TRBD1. CDR3 length: 13 residues. The J segment lost 8 bases and the V segment lost 10 bases, leaving 12 bases of the junction unmatched. Germline V lookup: CDR1 LNHDA, CDR2 SQIVND (reference sequence). The CDR3 region has the DNA TGTGCCATAACCCTCGGACAGGGAGGGGGCTACACCTTC. Protein product: CAITLGQGGGYTF.

The chain links TRBV7-3 to TRBJ2-1; 14 bases are shared with TRBD2. Germline trimming cut 4 bases from V and 4 bases from J; bases unmatched to any gene: 6. CDR3 size: 17 residues. Germline loops: CDR1 SGHTA, CDR2 FQGTGA. In DNA, the CDR3 is TGTGCCAGCAGCTCCTCCGGGACTAGCGGGGGTTACAATGAGCAGTTCTTC. Its protein is CASSSSGTSGGYNEQFF.

The chain uses TRBV9 and TRBJ1-1, with TRBD1 matching 8 bases. Trimming removed 4 bases from V and 2 bases from J; junction bases left unmatched: 4. CDR3 size: 14 residues. Germline values: CDR1 SGDLS, CDR2 YYNGEE. The CDR3 DNA is TGTGCCAGCAGCTTTGGACAGGGAAACACTGAAGCTTTCTTT. This gives the protein CASSFGQGNTEAFF.

The rearrangement uses TRBV19 and TRBJ2-7; 9 bases are a match to TRBD1. The V segment lost 6 bases and the J segment 4 bases; nucleotides outside the gene matches: 10. Germline V gene data show CDR1 as LNHDA and CDR2 as SQIVND (reference sequence). The CDR3 totals 15 residues. CDR3 sequence: CASSNRGRGQYEQYF. The DNA of the CDR3 is TGTGCCAGTAGCAACAGGGGGCGCGGGCAGTACGAGCAGTACTTC.

The CDR3 DNA reads as TGTGCCAGCAGAGAACCTTTAACAGATACGCAGTATTTT. It codes for CASREPLTDTQYF. The genes are TRBV6-1 and TRBJ2-3; no clear D. Germline CDR1 MNHNS, CDR2 SASEGT. The CDR3 extends over 13 amino acids. With 6 bases removed from V and 3 bases from J, the gap between germline ends came to 10 bases.

This chain links TRBV2 with TRBJ2-3; a weak D match, TRBD1 (6 bases). CDR1 SNHLY and CDR2 FYNNEI come from the germline V gene. V was trimmed by 7 bases and J by 0 bases, leaving 14 bases between them. The CDR3 has 15 residues. CDR3: CASTSWGLSTDTQYF. The CDR3 nucleotides are TGTGCCAGCACCTCATGGGGGCTAAGCACAGATACGCAGTATTTT.

The chain couples TRBV7-2 to TRBJ2-7, with 8 bases fitting TRBD1. After removal of 1 base from V and 4 bases from J, the junction contained 3 bases not matched to a gene. The CDR3 spans 14 residues. CDR1 is SGHTA and CDR2 is FQGNSA in the germline V gene. This CDR3 is CASSLVGQDYEQYF. DNA of the CDR3: TGTGCCAGCAGCTTAGTGGGACAGGATTACGAGCAGTACTTC.

The CDR3 coding sequence is TGTGCCTGGAGTGTACCCTGGGGCAATACGCAGTATTTT. Protein product: CAWSVPWGNTQYF. The V call is TRBV30, the J call TRBJ2-3; weak D call: TRBD1 (5 bases). Germline values: CDR1 GTSNPN, CDR2 SVGIG (reference sequence). Trimming cost V 0 bases and J 7 bases, with 11 bases left between them. CDR3 length: 13 amino acids. The entire variable domain, with the rest obtained from reference TRBV30 and TRBJ2-3, is as follows: SQTIHQWPATLVQPVGSPLSLECTVEGTSNPNLYWYRQAAGRGLQLLFYSVGIGQISSEVPQNLSASRPQDRQFILSSKKLLLSDSGFYLCAWSVPWGNTQYFGPGTRLTVL.

The V and J genes are TRBV7-9 and TRBJ1-1; D gene uncertain. This CDR3 is 13 amino acids long. V lost 0 bases to trimming and J lost 1 base, with 3 bases between them. Germline lookup yields CDR1 SEHNR and CDR2 FQNEAQ (reference sequence). The CDR3 nucleotides read TGTGCCAGCAGCTTAGCTGGGAACACTGAAGCTTTCTTT. Translating it yields CASSLAGNTEAFF. The complete variable domain, with remaining parts taken from reference TRBV7-9 and TRBJ1-1, reads DTGVSQNPRHKITKRGQNVTFRCDPISEHNRLYWYRQTLGQGPEFLTYFQNEAQLEKSRLLSDRFSAERPKGSFSTLEIQRTEQGDSAMYLCASSLAGNTEAFFGQGTRLTVV.

This clone was detected only a few times. The gene calls are TRBV11-3 and TRBJ1-2; D unresolved. CDR1 is SGHNT, CDR2 YENEEA, per germline. The CDR3 has 16 amino acids. V lost 6 bases and J lost 4, with 21 bases in between. The CDR3 region has the DNA TGTGCCAGCAGATCGTCGGATCCGGGAAAGGGCTATGGCTACACCTTC. The encoded protein is CASRSSDPGKGYGYTF.

J is TRBJ2-7 and V is TRBV6-6, with 7 bases fitting TRBD2. Germline CDR1 MNHNY, CDR2 SVGAGI (reference sequence). Trimming removed 5 bases from V and 3 bases from J; junction bases left unmatched: 10. This CDR3 has 15 residues. As DNA, the CDR3 is TGTGCCAGCAGTCCTCCGGCGGGAGACTTCTACGAGCAGTACTTC. It codes for CASSPPAGDFYEQYF.

V usage is TRBV30 and J usage is TRBJ1-3; no firm D call. V lost 3 bases and J 0 bases, leaving 3 bases between the germline ends. Germline CDR1 and CDR2: GTSNPN and SVGIG (reference sequence). The CDR3 is 12 residues long. The DNA for the CDR3 is TGTGCCTGGAGACACTCTGGAAACACCATATATTTT. This gives the protein CAWRHSGNTIYF.

The V gene is TRBV18, the J gene TRBJ2-2; TRBD1 aligns across 7 bases. V gave up 5 bases and J gave up 5 bases; unmatched junction bases: 2. The CDR3 has 13 amino acids. Germline loops: CDR1 KGHSH, CDR2 LQKENI. Here the CDR3 reads CASSLDRTGELFF. The CDR3 DNA reads TGTGCCAGCTCATTGGACAGGACCGGGGAGCTGTTTTTT.

The chain couples TRBV30 to TRBJ2-5, with D perhaps TRBD1 (6 bases). The closer fit of TRBJ2-7 to the DNA end suggests the J call may be wrong. The CDR3 has 14 amino acids. Looked up from germline, CDR1 is GTSNPN and CDR2 is SVGIG (reference sequence). This CDR3 reads CAWNRDRTSYEQYF. The CDR3 DNA reads as TGTGCCTGGAATAGAGACAGGACTTCCTACGAGCAGTACTTC.

The rearrangement joins TRBV5-4 to TRBJ2-3; possible D gene TRBD2, 6 bases. The CDR3 spans 17 residues. Trimming stripped 4 bases from V and 2 bases from J, with 20 bases between. Germline lookup yields CDR1 SGHNT and CDR2 YYREEE (reference sequence). The CDR3 DNA sequence: TGTGCCAGCAGCCGCCCAGGAAGCGGGCCGTCCACAGATACGCAGTATTTT. Amino acid sequence: CASSRPGSGPSTDTQYF.

The chain couples TRBV19 to TRBJ2-7, with TRBD2 matching over 14 bases. J lost 3 bases, V lost 3 bases, and 4 bases had no gene match. From germline, CDR1 is LNHDA and CDR2 SQIVND (reference sequence). CDR3 length: 16 amino acids. CDR3 sequence reads: CASSMGTSGSIYEQYF. The CDR3 coding sequence is TGTGCCAGTAGTATGGGGACTAGCGGGAGTATCTACGAGCAGTACTTC.

This clone was seen more than once but under ten times. The V gene is TRBV5-1, the J gene TRBJ2-7; 13 bases fit TRBD2. The CDR3 has 16 amino acids. CDR1 SGHRS and CDR2 YFSETQ come from the germline V gene. With V trimmed by 1 base and J by 5 bases, 6 bases remained unmatched. CDR3 amino acids: CASSLRLAGGDDEQYF. DNA for the CDR3: TGCGCCAGCAGCTTGCGACTAGCGGGAGGTGATGACGAGCAGTACTTC. Full variable domain (missing parts from reference TRBV5-1 and TRBJ2-7): KAGVTQTPRYLIKTRGQQVTLSCSPISGHRSVSWYQQTPGQGLQFLFEYFSETQRNKGNFPGRFSGRQFSNSRSEMNVSTLELGDSALYLCASSLRLAGGDDEQYFGPGTRLTVT.

This clone was recorded once. The chain links TRBV4-3 to TRBJ1-4; a possible D gene is TRBD1 (6 bases). V gave up 5 bases and J gave up 1 base, with 17 bases separating them. This CDR3 has 17 residues. Germline V CDR1 and CDR2: LGHNA, YSLEER. CDR3 residues: CASSTEIQGGTNEKLFF. The CDR3 nucleotides are TGCGCCAGCAGCACAGAAATACAGGGTGGAACTAATGAAAAACTGTTTTTT.